Reported below is one T cell receptor beta chain. Its antigen is unidentified. The data were obtained in a study of cytomegalovirus exposure and HLA in healthy donors. The study ran its PCR with 60 Vbeta and 13 Jbeta primers. TCRdb keeps only in-frame clones here, not all; method: immunoSEQ multiplex PCR. The sample yields roughly 200,000 clones, around 80% seen once. Points from the study as a whole: Productive status was seen about 87% or about 30% of the time for most TCR beta V segments in an earlier analysis. In a later analysis, productive TCRs from donors in an Asian-associated ancestry cluster reportedly carried fewer N-insertions than the cohort mean. What a later analysis showed was that several of the most significant clusters appeared linked to common viral pathogens.

Though probably carrying unrecorded immune exposures, donors were nominally healthy at sampling. The CDR3 covers 16 residues. With 4 bases clipped from V and 5 bases from J, the junction kept 7 bases outside the gene matches. The germline V gene encodes CDR1 SGHRS and CDR2 YFSETQ. The chain employs TRBV5-1 and TRBJ2-2; 11 bases are shared with TRBD2. The sequence was obtained from a woman in her fifties or sixties in good health and CMV-seropositive. Sample: PBMCs. Here the CDR3 reads CASSPLGLAATGELFF. In nucleotides, the CDR3 is TGCGCCAGCAGCCCGCTGGGACTAGCGGCGACCGGGGAGCTGTTTTTT.